The 22 T cell receptor beta chains listed next were all sequenced from one sample in a study of blood T cell repertoires in COVID-19. Only in-frame clones appear in the TCRdb table, and some are missing; sequencing was by immunoSEQ multiplex PCR. The repertoire holds roughly 43,000 clones, with 90% as singletons. The sequenced sample consisted of peripheral blood. These receptors all stem from a man aged 45-60 years with active COVID-19.

The genes are TRBV28 and TRBJ1-1, with TRBD1 as a possible D gene (5 bases). Germline V gene sequence: CDR1 MDHEN, CDR2 SYDVKM. The V and J ends lost 3 bases and 1 base respectively, with 6 bases between them. CDR3 length equals 13 residues. The CDR3 loop is CASSLGGNTEAFF. The CDR3, as DNA: TGTGCCAGCAGTTTGGGGGGGAACACTGAAGCTTTCTTT.

The V call is TRBV18, the J call TRBJ2-3; 9 bases fit TRBD2. The CDR3 has 16 amino acids. Germline V gives CDR1 KGHSH, CDR2 LQKENI. The J segment lost 8 bases and the V segment lost 0 bases, leaving 9 bases of the junction unmatched. CDR3 in amino acids: CASSPPGGGAAGTQYF. CDR3 nucleotides: TGTGCCAGCTCACCACCCGGCGGGGGGGCCGCAGGTACGCAGTATTTT.

CDR3: CASSGPSGSSYEQYF. CDR3 sequence (DNA): TGTGCCAGCAGCGGACCTAGCGGGAGCTCCTACGAGCAGTACTTC. V is TRBV7-9 and J is TRBJ2-7, with 10 positions matching TRBD2. The CDR3 loop spans 15 amino acids. V was clipped by 5 bases and J by 0 bases; unmatched bases: 4. From germline, CDR1 is SEHNR and CDR2 FQNEAQ (reference sequence).

This clone was observed a few times. The chain carries TRBV10-1 and TRBJ2-3, with D possibly matching TRBD2 (6 bases). From germline, CDR1 is WNHNN and CDR2 SYGVQD (reference sequence). This CDR3 is built from 14 residues. Trimming removed 6 bases from V and 2 bases from J, with 12 bases in between. The CDR3 is CASSPSELTDTQYF. In DNA, the CDR3 is TGCGCCAGCAGCCCTAGCGAACTCACAGATACGCAGTATTTT.

The chain couples TRBV7-2 to TRBJ2-1, with a tentative D call TRBD1 (5 bases). The CDR3 runs 14 residues. Germline loops: CDR1 SGHTA, CDR2 FQGNSA. V dropped 5 bases and J dropped 5 bases, with 13 bases sitting between them. CDR3 sequence: CASSTQGLDNEQFF. CDR3 sequence (DNA): TGTGCCAGCAGCACCCAGGGTCTTGACAATGAGCAGTTCTTC.

This sequence joins TRBV19 and TRBJ1-2, with TRBD1 matching 9 bases. Germline lookup yields CDR1 LNHDA and CDR2 SQIVND (reference sequence). The CDR3 contains 15 residues. V was pared by 5 bases and J by 7 bases, with 11 bases of the junction left unmatched. The CDR3 reads CASSSRTGTGFGYTF. The CDR3, as DNA: TGTGCCAGTAGTTCGAGAACCGGGACAGGGTTTGGCTACACCTTC. Full variable domain (outside the CDR3, taken from reference TRBV19 and TRBJ1-2): DGGITQSPKYLFRKEGQNVTLSCEQNLNHDAMYWYRQDPGQGLRLIYYSQIVNDFQKGDIAEGYSVSREKKESFPLTVTSAQKNPTAFYLCASSSRTGTGFGYTFGSGTRLTVV.

This rearrangement joins TRBV7-2 to TRBJ2-1; D ambiguous. Trimming pared 3 bases from V and 2 bases from J, leaving 11 bases between. Germline CDR1 is SGHTA and CDR2 is FQGNSA. The CDR3 is 15 amino acids. CDR3 in amino acids: CASSFRGFTYNEQFF. CDR3 DNA: TGTGCCAGCAGCTTCAGAGGATTCACCTACAATGAGCAGTTCTTC.

V and J are TRBV13 and TRBJ1-2, with TRBD1 identical over 8 bases. With 5 bases clipped from V and 2 bases from J, the junction kept 1 base outside the gene matches. The CDR3 contains 13 residues. Germline V CDR1 and CDR2: PRHDT, FYEKMQ (reference sequence). CDR3 in DNA: TGTGCCAGCAGCCGGACAGGGAACTATGGCTACACCTTC. Amino acid sequence: CASSRTGNYGYTF.

The chain carries TRBV19 and TRBJ2-1; 10 bases align to TRBD2. V trimming: 7 bases; J trimming: 9 bases; junction bases outside the gene matches: 6. Germline V lookup: CDR1 LNHDA, CDR2 SQIVND (reference sequence). This CDR3 is 13 amino acids long. The CDR3 protein is CASTERGGREQFF. As DNA, the CDR3 is TGTGCCAGTACTGAGCGGGGGGGCCGTGAGCAGTTCTTC.

The chain uses TRBV18 and TRBJ2-3, with D unresolved. Germline assignment: CDR1 KGHSH and CDR2 LQKENI. The ends were cut back, 3 bases at V and 0 bases at J, with 13 bases in the middle. CDR3 length: 16 amino acids. The CDR3 is CASSPVQSSSTDTQYF. The CDR3 nucleotides read TGTGCCAGCTCACCGGTACAGTCCTCTAGCACAGATACGCAGTATTTT.

This chain connects TRBV6-5 to TRBJ2-7; D call uncertain. The germline V and J ends were trimmed by 6 bases and 4 bases, with 13 bases remaining between them. The germline CDR1 and CDR2 sequences are MNHEY and SVGAGI. This CDR3 has 13 residues. The CDR3 is CASRQPGTYEQYF. CDR3 sequence (DNA): TGTGCCAGCAGACAGCCCGGCACGTACGAGCAGTACTTC.

The chain uses TRBV5-5 and TRBJ2-7; 9 bases line up with TRBD1. Germline-derived CDR1 and CDR2 are SGHKS and YYEKEE (reference sequence). V shed 4 bases and J 5 bases; nucleotides not matched to a gene: 7. This CDR3 region has 14 residues. The CDR3 sequence: CASSGTGSTHEQYF. In DNA, the CDR3 is TGTGCCAGCAGCGGGACAGGGAGCACCCACGAGCAGTACTTC.

The CDR3 nucleotides read TGTGCCAGCAGTAACCGGGACAGCCGAGGGCAGTACTTC. Translation gives CASSNRDSRGQYF. The V call is TRBV27, the J call TRBJ2-7; 7 nucleotides agree with TRBD1. The V segment lost 5 bases and the J segment 9 bases; nucleotides outside the gene matches: 10. This CDR3 spans 13 amino acids. Germline-derived CDR1 and CDR2 are MNHEY and SMNVEV (reference sequence).

The chain carries TRBV24-1 and TRBJ2-1; 14 bases fit TRBD2. The CDR3 extends over 18 amino acids. Trimming took 3 bases from V and 4 from J; bases not matched to a gene: 7. CDR1 and CDR2 (germline): KGHDR, SFDVKD. The CDR3 spells CATSDPSGTSGGYNEQFF. In DNA form, the CDR3 reads TGTGCCACCAGTGATCCCTCCGGGACTAGCGGGGGATACAATGAGCAGTTCTTC.

V is TRBV27 and J is TRBJ2-2, with unresolved D. This CDR3 spans 14 amino acids. V was trimmed by 3 bases and J by 4 bases, leaving 9 bases between them. Germline V lookup: CDR1 MNHEY, CDR2 SMNVEV (reference sequence). As DNA, the CDR3 is TGTGCCAGCAGTTTCCGAGATATCACCGGGGAGCTGTTTTTT. Residues: CASSFRDITGELFF.

The chain has TRBV10-3 and TRBJ2-2, with D tentatively TRBD1 (6 bases). Germline CDR1 and CDR2: ENHRY and SYGVKD. The CDR3 has 14 residues. Trimming took off 6 bases at V and 4 bases at J, with 12 bases between the two ends. CDR3 bases: TGTGCCATCAGCTATACAGGGCCCACCGGGGAGCTGTTTTTT. This codes for CAISYTGPTGELFF.

This chain links TRBV25-1 with TRBJ1-2; possible D gene TRBD1, 5 bases. The V end lost 2 bases, the J end lost 8 bases, and 12 bases lay between the germline ends. The CDR3 is 13 amino acids. Germline CDR1 MGHDK, CDR2 SYGVNS. Written as DNA, the CDR3 is TGTGCCAGCAGTGAACCCAGGGTTGGAGGCTACACCTTC. It yields the protein CASSEPRVGGYTF.

The chain links TRBV7-3 to TRBJ1-2; perhaps TRBD1 as D (6 bases). Per the germline V gene, CDR1 is SGHTA and CDR2 is FQGTGA. CDR3 length: 14 residues. With 0 bases removed from V and 8 bases from J, the gap between germline ends came to 13 bases. CDR3 DNA sequence: TGTGCCAGCAGCTTAACTCCAGGGGCGCGGGGCTACACCTTC. This codes for CASSLTPGARGYTF.

The chain is built from TRBV20-1 and TRBJ2-1, with 8 bases lining up with TRBD2. V was clipped by 3 bases and J by 4 bases; unmatched bases: 5. The CDR3 extends over 14 amino acids. Per germline, CDR1 DFQATT and CDR2 SNEGSKA (reference sequence). The CDR3 region is CSASRAGGYNEQFF. DNA for the CDR3: TGCAGTGCTAGTAGGGCGGGGGGATACAATGAGCAGTTCTTC.

V gene TRBV9 combines with J gene TRBJ2-1, with 10 bases aligning to TRBD2. The germline V gene encodes CDR1 SGDLS and CDR2 YYNGEE. The CDR3 is 16 residues long. Trimming cost V 4 bases and J 4 bases; bases outside gene matches: 8. The CDR3 is CASSPVAGGSYNEQFF. The CDR3 nucleotides are TGTGCCAGCAGCCCAGTAGCGGGGGGTTCTTACAATGAGCAGTTCTTC. Complete variable domain (other parts from reference TRBV9 and TRBJ2-1): DSGVTQTPKHLITATGQRVTLRCSPRSGDLSVYWYQQSLDQGLQFLIQYYNGEERAKGNILERFSAQQFPDLHSELNLSSLELGDSALYFCASSPVAGGSYNEQFFGPGTRLTVL.

V is TRBV27 and J is TRBJ2-7, with TRBD1 matching over 9 bases. This CDR3 is built from 14 residues. V dropped 6 bases and J dropped 3; count of bases not matched to a gene: 6. Per the germline V gene, CDR1 is MNHEY and CDR2 is SMNVEV (reference sequence). The CDR3 spells CASRTGTGLYEQYF. In DNA, the CDR3 is TGTGCCAGCAGGACCGGGACAGGGCTCTACGAGCAGTACTTC.

The J gene is TRBJ2-1, the V gene TRBV15, with 7 bases that match TRBD1. V was pared by 3 bases and J by 3 bases, with 8 bases of the junction left unmatched. Germline V gene data show CDR1 as LNHNV and CDR2 as YYDKDF (reference sequence). The CDR3 has 16 amino acids. The CDR3 spells CATSRPGQAHYNEQFF. The DNA for the CDR3 is TGTGCCACCAGCAGGCCCGGACAGGCGCACTACAATGAGCAGTTCTTC. The full variable domain, in which reference TRBV15 and TRBJ2-1 provide the parts outside the CDR3, is DAMVIQNPRYQVTQFGKPVTLSCSQTLNHNVMYWYQQKSSQAPKLLFHYYDKDFNNEADTPDNFQSRRPNTSFCFLDIRSPGLGDTAMYLCATSRPGQAHYNEQFFGPGTRLTVL.